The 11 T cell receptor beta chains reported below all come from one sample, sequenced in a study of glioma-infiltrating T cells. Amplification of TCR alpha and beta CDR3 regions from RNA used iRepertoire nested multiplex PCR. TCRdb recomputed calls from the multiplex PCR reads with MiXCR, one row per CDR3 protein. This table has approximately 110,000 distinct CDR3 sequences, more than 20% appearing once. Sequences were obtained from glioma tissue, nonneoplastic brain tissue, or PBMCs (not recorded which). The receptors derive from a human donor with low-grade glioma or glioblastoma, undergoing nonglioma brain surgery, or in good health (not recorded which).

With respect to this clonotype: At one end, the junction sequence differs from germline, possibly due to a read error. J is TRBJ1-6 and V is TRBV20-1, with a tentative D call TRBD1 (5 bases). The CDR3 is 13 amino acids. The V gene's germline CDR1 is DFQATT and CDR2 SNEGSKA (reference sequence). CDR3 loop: CSAGGFSNSPLQF. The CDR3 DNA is TGCAGTGCTGGGGGTTTCAGTAATTCACCCCTCCAGTTT.

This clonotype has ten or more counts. The CDR3 nucleotides are TGTGCCAGCAGTCATCCTCTAGCGGCTAGCACAGATACGCAGTATTTT. Protein sequence: CASSHPLAASTDTQYF. The chain uses TRBV28 and TRBJ2-3; TRBD2 matches at 7 bases. Germline trimming cut 5 bases from V and 0 bases from J; bases unmatched to any gene: 8. CDR1 and CDR2 from the germline V gene are MDHEN and SYDVKM. There are 16 residues in the CDR3.

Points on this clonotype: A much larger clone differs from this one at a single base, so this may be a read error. The DNA for the CDR3 is TGTGCCAGCCGTTCAACGGGATCTCAGCCCCAGCATTTT. It yields the protein CASRSTGSQPQHF. This chain links TRBV7-2 with TRBJ1-5; D call uncertain. Per the germline V gene, CDR1 is SGHTA and CDR2 is FQGNSA. There are 13 residues in the CDR3. The V end lost 8 bases, the J end lost 6 bases, and 14 bases lay between the germline ends.

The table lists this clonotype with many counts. The CDR3 loop reads CSARTSGSRADTQYF. The CDR3 DNA sequence: TGCAGTGCTAGGACTAGCGGGAGTAGGGCAGATACGCAGTATTTT. The rearrangement uses TRBV20-1 and TRBJ2-3; 12 bases fit TRBD2. V was clipped by 3 bases and J by 4 bases; unmatched bases: 5. The CDR3 sequence is 15 residues long. CDR1 and CDR2 from the germline V gene are DFQATT and SNEGSKA (reference sequence).

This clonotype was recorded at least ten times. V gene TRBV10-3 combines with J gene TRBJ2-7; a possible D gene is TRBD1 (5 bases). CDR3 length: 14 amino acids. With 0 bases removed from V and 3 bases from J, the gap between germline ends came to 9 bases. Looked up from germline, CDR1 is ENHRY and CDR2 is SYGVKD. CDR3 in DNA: TGTGCCATCAGTGAGTCGGCACAGGTCTACGAGCAGTACTTC. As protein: CAISESAQVYEQYF.

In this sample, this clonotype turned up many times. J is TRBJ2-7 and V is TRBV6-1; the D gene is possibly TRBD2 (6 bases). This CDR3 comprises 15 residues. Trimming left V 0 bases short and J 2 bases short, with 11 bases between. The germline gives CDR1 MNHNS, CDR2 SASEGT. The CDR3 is CASSEAPGLPYEQYF. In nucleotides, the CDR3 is TGTGCCAGCAGTGAAGCCCCGGGACTGCCCTACGAGCAGTACTTC.

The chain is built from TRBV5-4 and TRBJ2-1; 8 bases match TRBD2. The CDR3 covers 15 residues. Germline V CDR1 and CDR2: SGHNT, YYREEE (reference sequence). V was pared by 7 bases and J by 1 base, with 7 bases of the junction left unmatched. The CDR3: CASGAKRGSYNEQFF. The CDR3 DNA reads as TGTGCCAGCGGCGCCAAGCGGGGGTCCTACAATGAGCAGTTCTTC.

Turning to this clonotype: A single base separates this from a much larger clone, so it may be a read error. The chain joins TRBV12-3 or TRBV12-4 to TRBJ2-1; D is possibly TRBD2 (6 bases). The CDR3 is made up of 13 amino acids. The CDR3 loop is CASSRLERNEQLF. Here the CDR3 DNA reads TGTGCCAGCAGTCGACTAGAACGGAATGAGCAGCTCTTC.

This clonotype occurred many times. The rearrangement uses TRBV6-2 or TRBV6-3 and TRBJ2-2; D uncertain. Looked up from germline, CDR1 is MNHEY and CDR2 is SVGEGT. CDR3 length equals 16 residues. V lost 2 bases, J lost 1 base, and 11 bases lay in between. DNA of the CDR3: TGTGCCAGCAGTTACCTCGACTTTCGGAACACCGGGGAGCTGTTTTTT. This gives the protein CASSYLDFRNTGELFF.

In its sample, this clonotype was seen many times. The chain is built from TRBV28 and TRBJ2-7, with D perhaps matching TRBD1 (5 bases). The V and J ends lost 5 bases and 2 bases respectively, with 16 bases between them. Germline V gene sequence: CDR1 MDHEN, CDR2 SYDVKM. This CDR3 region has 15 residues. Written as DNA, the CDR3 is TGTGCCAGCAGTAAGGGGTCCGCTAGAGCCTACGAGCAGTACTTC. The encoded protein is CASSKGSARAYEQYF.

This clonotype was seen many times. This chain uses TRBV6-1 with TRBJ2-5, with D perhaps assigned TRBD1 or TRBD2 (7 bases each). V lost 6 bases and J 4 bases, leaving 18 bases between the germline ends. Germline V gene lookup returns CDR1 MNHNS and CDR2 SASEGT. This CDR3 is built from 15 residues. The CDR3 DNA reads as TGTGCCAGCAGGTCTCCTTCCAGGGGGGGAGAGACCCAGTACTTC. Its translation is CASRSPSRGGETQYF.